Listed here is a single T cell receptor (beta chain). The sample comes from a study of T cell changes during pregnancy in multiple sclerosis. This CDR3 has 13 residues. The V end lost 9 bases, the J end lost 2 bases, and 12 bases lay between the germline ends. Germline V gene sequence: CDR1 ENHRY, CDR2 SYGVKD. Some clones are missing from TCRdb's copy, which holds only in-frame ones; the method was immunoSEQ multiplex PCR. The sample consists of just under 80,000 clones, just over 90% of them appearing once. This sequence originates from a female donor in good health, enrolled as a control in a pregnancy study. The source was peripheral blood, collected in the second trimester of pregnancy. The chain carries TRBV10-3 and TRBJ2-3; D is unclear. The CDR3 nucleotides read TGTGCCATGACATCTAACCCCACAGATACGCAGTATTTT. Translation: CAMTSNPTDTQYF.